Sequencing of this T cell receptor (beta chain) was carried out in a study of graft-versus-host responses after intestinal transplantation. The CDR3 extends over 21 amino acids. Trimming cost V 1 base and J 0 bases; bases outside gene matches: 21. Germline V gene sequence: CDR1 SGHDN, CDR2 FVKESK. This clone came up once. No antigen is known for it. The protocol was immunoSEQ multiplex PCR, while the TCRdb copy is restricted to in-frame clones and leaves out a portion. This table has around 110,000 clones, 90% appearing once. The chain couples TRBV14 to TRBJ2-7; 7 bases align to TRBD2. The source of this sequence is a human donor who received an intestinal transplant. Material: unstimulated CD4+ T cells sorted from spleen or lymph node cells, obtained before intestinal transplant. The CDR3 DNA reads TGTGCCAGCAGCCAAGTTCCAGGGACGGGGGAGGGCCCTCGGGTCTCCTACGAGCAGTACTTC. It yields the protein CASSQVPGTGEGPRVSYEQYF. Full variable domain (outside the CDR3, taken from reference TRBV14 and TRBJ2-7): EAGVTQFPSHSVIEKGQTVTLRCDPISGHDNLYWYRRVMGKEIKFLLHFVKESKQDESGMPNNRFLAERTGGTYSTLKVQPAELEDSGVYFCASSQVPGTGEGPRVSYEQYFGPGTRLTVT.